Sequencing of this T cell receptor beta chain was carried out in a study of shared clonotypes between healthy human individuals. Study context: Participating donors consisted of a couple of women and a few men aged 18 to 49. Whole-study results and caveats: Four donors had around 5% of their naive CD4 clonotypes in common.

Libraries were prepared by immunoSEQ multiplex PCR; TCRdb keeps only in-frame clonotypes and omits some of them. The sample includes some 900,000 clones, about 80% of them seen just once. This CDR3 region has 14 residues. Germline CDR1 MNHEY, CDR2 SVGAGI. The trim removed 5 bases at V and 4 bases at J, leaving 7 bases unmatched. Points on this clone: Its specificity is not known.

Input material: memory CD4+ T cells sorted from blood. Sample subset: CD45RA-negative fraction. This chain connects TRBV6-5 to TRBJ1-1; 7 bases map to TRBD1. The TCR sequence derives from a man between 18 and 35 years old in good health. This CDR3 is CASSPRDRGTEAFF. The CDR3 nucleotides read TGTGCCAGCAGTCCCCGGGACAGAGGCACTGAAGCTTTCTTT.